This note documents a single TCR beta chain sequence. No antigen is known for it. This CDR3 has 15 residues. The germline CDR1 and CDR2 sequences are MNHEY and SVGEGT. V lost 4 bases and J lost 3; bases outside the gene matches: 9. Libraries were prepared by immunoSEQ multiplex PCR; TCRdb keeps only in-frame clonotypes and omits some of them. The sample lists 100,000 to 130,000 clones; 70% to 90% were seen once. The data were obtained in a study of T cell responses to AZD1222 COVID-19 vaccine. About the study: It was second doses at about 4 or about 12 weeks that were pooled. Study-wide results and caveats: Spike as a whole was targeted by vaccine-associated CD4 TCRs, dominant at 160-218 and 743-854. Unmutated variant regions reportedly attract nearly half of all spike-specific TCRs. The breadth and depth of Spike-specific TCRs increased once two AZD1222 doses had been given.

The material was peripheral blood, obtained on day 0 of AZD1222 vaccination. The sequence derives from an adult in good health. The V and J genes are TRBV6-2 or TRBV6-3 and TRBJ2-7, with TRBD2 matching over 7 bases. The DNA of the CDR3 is TGTGCCAGCAGTTCCACCGGGACTATTGTCTACGAGCAGTACTTC. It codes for CASSSTGTIVYEQYF.